The present T cell receptor (beta chain) was sequenced within a study of blood T cell repertoires in COVID-19. Overall study context: The samples span acute and convalescent COVID-19 from the United States, Italy and Spain. PBMCs, B-cell-depleted T cells, or T cells were the source of the cDNA or gDNA that made up the material.

Deletions cut 3 bases from V and 6 bases from J, with 22 bases between. Germline V gene data show CDR1 as SGHRS and CDR2 as YFSETQ. The CDR3 sequence is 17 residues long. Original data processing: The authors estimated nucleated cell counts from reference gene primer amplification. The assay was immunoSEQ multiplex PCR, and TCRdb's table has in-frame clones only and misses some. That table is the source of V, J and clone size, and D and trimming were worked out from the DNA. This table has about 110,000 clones, around 64% appearing once. This clone occurred a few times. This TCR was recovered from a woman aged 40 to 50 with acute or convalescent COVID-19. This sequence joins TRBV5-1 and TRBJ2-1; perhaps TRBD2 as D (5 bases). Sequencing was carried out using peripheral blood. The CDR3 DNA reads as TGCGCCAGCAGCTCCTACCGGGATACCCTCTCCCGCAATGAGCAGTTCTTC. Translation: CASSSYRDTLSRNEQFF.